These 23 T cell receptor beta chains share one sample of origin, sequenced in a study of vaccination and CD4 T cells after COVID-19. Treatment specified: roughly 10-day PBMC culture with coronavirus spike peptide pools or control peptides (ViraFEST assay). Cultured CD4+ T cell DNA was sequenced using the Oncomine TCR Beta short-read assay. MiXCR, run by TCRdb on the PCR reads, gives a single entry per CDR3 protein. The sample has 15,000 to 20,000 distinct CDR3 sequences; more than 40% are singletons. Their antigen targets remain unknown. Sequenced material: CD4+ T cells from blood, cultured in vitro. The receptors stem from a human donor who had recovered from COVID-19.

The chain employs TRBV6-1 and TRBJ2-7; D possibly corresponds to TRBD2 (6 bases). This CDR3 is built from 13 residues. V was cut by 7 bases and J by 5 bases, with 15 bases left in between. Germline V gene data show CDR1 as MNHNS and CDR2 as SASEGT. The CDR3 here is CASMLPGGDEQYF. CDR3 bases: TGTGCCAGCATGCTACCCGGAGGGGACGAGCAGTACTTC.

This clonotype was counted only a few times. The CDR3 is CATSDRRSSYEQYF. The CDR3 DNA sequence: TGTGCCACCAGTGACCGACGGAGCTCCTACGAGCAGTACTTC. V is TRBV24-1 and J is TRBJ2-7; no reliable D call. CDR3 size: 14 residues. The V and J ends lost 4 bases and 0 bases respectively, with 9 bases between them. Per germline, CDR1 KGHDR and CDR2 SFDVKD.

V and J are TRBV28 and TRBJ1-2; D uncertain. CDR1 is MDHEN and CDR2 is SYDVKM in the germline V gene. The germline V and J ends were trimmed by 3 bases and 0 bases, with 5 bases remaining between them. There are 13 residues in the CDR3. The CDR3 loop reads CASSFGSNYGYTF. The CDR3 DNA reads as TGTGCCAGCAGTTTTGGGTCTAACTATGGCTACACCTTC.

This clonotype showed up just once. This chain connects TRBV6-5 to TRBJ2-1; D is ambiguous. CDR3 length: 12 residues. Looked up from germline, CDR1 is MNHEY and CDR2 is SVGAGI. V was trimmed by 0 bases and J by 8 bases, leaving 5 bases between them. The CDR3 region is CASSYSGDEQFF. DNA of the CDR3: TGTGCCAGCAGTTACTCTGGCGATGAGCAGTTCTTC.

V gene TRBV27 combines with J gene TRBJ2-2; D could derive from TRBD1 or TRBD2 (5 bases each). V shed 7 bases and J shed 0 bases, with 12 bases lying between them. Germline V gene lookup returns CDR1 MNHEY and CDR2 SMNVEV (reference sequence). This CDR3 spans 15 amino acids. The CDR3 reads CASKRGRANTGELFF. The CDR3 DNA is TGTGCCAGCAAGAGGGGCAGGGCGAACACCGGGGAGCTGTTTTTT.

J is TRBJ2-5 and V is TRBV2; no definite D call. The V gene's germline CDR1 is SNHLY and CDR2 FYNNEI. V dropped 4 bases and J dropped 0 bases, with 3 bases sitting between them. CDR3 length equals 12 residues. The CDR3 sequence is CASSVYQETQYF. The CDR3 bases are TGTGCCAGCAGTGTTTACCAAGAGACCCAGTACTTC. Combining the CDR3 with reference TRBV2 and TRBJ2-5 gives the whole variable domain EPEVTQTPSHQVTQMGQEVILRCVPISNHLYFYWYRQILGQKVEFLVSFYNNEISEKSEIFDDQFSVERPDGSNFTLKIRSTKLEDSAMYFCASSVYQETQYFGPGTRLLVL.

This clonotype was recorded a few times. This sequence joins TRBV19 and TRBJ1-1; 9 nucleotides align to TRBD1. Germline lookup yields CDR1 LNHDA and CDR2 SQIVND (reference sequence). This CDR3 comprises 14 residues. With V trimmed by 4 bases and J by 6 bases, 6 bases remained unmatched. In DNA form, the CDR3 reads TGTGCCAGTAGTAAGGGACAGGGAAAGTCTGAAGCTTTCTTT. Encoded protein: CASSKGQGKSEAFF.

The chain links TRBV7-9 to TRBJ1-1, with 10 positions matching TRBD1. The CDR3 loop spans 14 amino acids. Germline V CDR1 and CDR2: SEHNR, FQNEAQ (reference sequence). The V and J ends lost 3 bases and 5 bases, in that order; junction bases with no gene match: 3. Here the CDR3 reads CASSLGTGETEAFF. Here the CDR3 DNA reads TGTGCCAGCAGCTTGGGGACAGGGGAAACTGAAGCTTTCTTT.

The chain carries TRBV19 and TRBJ1-1; 8 bases are shared with TRBD1. The CDR3 length is 14 residues. Germline lookup yields CDR1 LNHDA and CDR2 SQIVND (reference sequence). V dropped 2 bases and J dropped 5; count of bases not matched to a gene: 4. This CDR3 reads CASSINRGSTEAFF. Written as DNA, the CDR3 is TGTGCCAGTAGTATAAACAGGGGGAGTACTGAAGCTTTCTTT.

The chain links TRBV15 to TRBJ1-1; tentatively, D is TRBD1 (5 bases). Trimming took 0 bases from V and 5 from J, leaving 13 bases between them. CDR1 is LNHNV and CDR2 is YYDKDF in the germline V gene (reference sequence). This CDR3 spans 15 amino acids. The DNA for the CDR3 is TGTGCCACCAGCAGAGATGCTCGGGGGGGGACTGAAGCTTTCTTT. Translated: CATSRDARGGTEAFF.

There are a few counts of this clonotype. The chain links TRBV7-2 to TRBJ1-5; no clear D. V shed 0 bases and J shed 4 bases, with 4 bases lying between them. CDR1 SGHTA and CDR2 FQGNSA come from the germline V gene. The CDR3 consists of 13 residues. Here the CDR3 reads CASSLARNQPQHF. The DNA of the CDR3 is TGTGCCAGCAGCTTAGCCCGAAATCAGCCCCAGCATTTT.

The chain links TRBV7-2 to TRBJ2-5; D is ambiguous. The CDR3 consists of 12 residues. From germline, CDR1 is SGHTA and CDR2 FQGNSA. V was pared by 5 bases and J by 5 bases, with 9 bases between. The CDR3 nucleotides are TGTGCCAGCAGCCCTTTCGCGGAGACCCAGTACTTC. The encoded protein is CASSPFAETQYF.

This chain uses TRBV28 with TRBJ2-7; possibly TRBD1 for D (6 bases). This CDR3 has 15 amino acids. The ends were cut back, 5 bases at V and 3 bases at J, with 17 bases in the middle. Germline loops: CDR1 MDHEN, CDR2 SYDVKM. The CDR3 region has the DNA TGTGCCAGCAGTATACCTATAACAGGGAACTACGAGCAGTACTTC. Amino acids: CASSIPITGNYEQYF.

Only a few counts were recorded for this clonotype. This rearrangement joins TRBV7-2 to TRBJ1-2; D possibly corresponds to TRBD1 (5 bases). Trimming shortened V by 3 bases and J by 5 bases, and 7 bases separated the two germline ends. CDR1 and CDR2 (germline): SGHTA, FQGNSA. CDR3 size: 12 residues. The CDR3 coding sequence is TGTGCCAGCAGCTTTCAGGGTTATGGCTACACCTTC. It is translated as CASSFQGYGYTF.

This clonotype was seen only a few times. The chain is built from TRBV6-1 and TRBJ1-1; no reliable D call. This CDR3 region has 15 residues. V lost 6 bases, J lost 1 base, and 15 bases lay in between. The germline CDR1 and CDR2 sequences are MNHNS and SASEGT. The CDR3 DNA sequence: TGTGCCAGCAGATTAGTGTCGGGGAAGAACACTGAAGCTTTCTTT. Translating gives CASRLVSGKNTEAFF.

The chain uses TRBV5-4 and TRBJ2-5; D is perhaps TRBD2 (6 bases). The CDR3 is 14 amino acids. Trimming left V 5 bases short and J 5 bases short, with 16 bases between. Looked up from germline, CDR1 is SGHNT and CDR2 is YYREEE (reference sequence). The CDR3 spells CASRPGGAVETQYF. The CDR3 coding sequence is TGTGCCAGCAGACCAGGAGGGGCCGTTGAGACCCAGTACTTC. Supplemented by reference TRBV5-4 and TRBJ2-5, the full variable domain reads ETGVTQSPTHLIKTRGQQVTLRCSSQSGHNTVSWYQQALGQGPQFIFQYYREEENGRGNFPPRFSGLQFPNYSSELNVNALELDDSALYLCASRPGGAVETQYFGPGTRLLVL.

The chain recombines TRBV4-3 with TRBJ2-3; a possible D gene is TRBD1 (6 bases). V dropped 4 bases and J dropped 0 bases, with 11 bases sitting between them. The germline gives CDR1 LGHNA, CDR2 YSLEER. The CDR3 is 15 residues long. The CDR3 spells CASSLVGASTDTQYF. The CDR3 DNA follows: TGCGCCAGCAGCCTCGTGGGGGCTAGCACAGATACGCAGTATTTT.

Only one count was recorded for this clonotype. The V and J genes are TRBV18 and TRBJ2-7, with D possibly matching TRBD2 (6 bases). Trimming took 1 base from V and 5 from J, leaving 12 bases between them. This CDR3 has 14 amino acids. Germline assignment: CDR1 KGHSH and CDR2 LQKENI. The CDR3 DNA is TGTGCCAGCTCACCACGTAACGGGAGAGACGAGCAGTACTTC. Translated, it gives CASSPRNGRDEQYF. Complete variable domain (other parts from reference TRBV18 and TRBJ2-7): NAGVMQNPRHLVRRRGQEARLRCSPMKGHSHVYWYRQLPEEGLKFMVYLQKENIIDESGMPKERFSAEFPKEGPSILRIQQVVRGDSAAYFCASSPRNGRDEQYFGPGTRLTVT.

The chain uses TRBV20-1 and TRBJ2-7, with no clear D. Looked up from germline, CDR1 is DFQATT and CDR2 is SNEGSKA (reference sequence). Trimming pared 1 base from V and 7 bases from J, leaving 8 bases between. The CDR3 is made up of 11 amino acids. This CDR3 is CSARGSREQYF. For the CDR3, the DNA is TGCAGTGCTAGAGGCTCTCGGGAGCAGTACTTC.

The CDR3 nucleotides are TGTGCCAGCAGAAACAGCGGGAGGGGGGAGACCCAGTACTTC. Protein product: CASRNSGRGETQYF. The rearrangement uses TRBV12-3 or TRBV12-4 and TRBJ2-5; 10 positions agree with TRBD2. CDR3 length: 14 amino acids. V gave up 6 bases and J gave up 5 bases; unmatched junction bases: 6.

The chain links TRBV20-1 to TRBJ2-1; D not resolved. Germline V gives CDR1 DFQATT, CDR2 SNEGSKA (reference sequence). The CDR3 is 15 amino acids. The V end lost 0 bases, the J end lost 5 bases, and 14 bases lay between the germline ends. CDR3 region: CSARDYGQRHNEQFF. The CDR3 DNA is TGCAGTGCTAGAGATTATGGGCAGCGCCACAATGAGCAGTTCTTC.

The V gene is TRBV20-1, the J gene TRBJ2-6; possibly TRBD2 for D (7 bases). CDR3 length equals 17 residues. Trimming cost V 2 bases and J 0 bases, with 14 bases left between them. Germline V gene sequence: CDR1 DFQATT, CDR2 SNEGSKA (reference sequence). In DNA form, the CDR3 reads TGCAGTGCTAGATTAGGGGGGGGGACCTCTGGGGCCAACGTCCTGACTTTC. This translates into CSARLGGGTSGANVLTF.

This clonotype was observed a handful of times. CDR3 nucleotides: TGTGCCAGCAGCTACCTATGGACTGGCTCCTACAATGAGCAGTTCTTC. It is translated as CASSYLWTGSYNEQFF. The chain combines TRBV7-9 with TRBJ2-1; TRBD2 might be the D (5 bases). CDR3 length equals 16 residues. Trimming pared 4 bases from V and 0 bases from J, leaving 13 bases between. Germline CDR1 is SEHNR and CDR2 is FQNEAQ (reference sequence).